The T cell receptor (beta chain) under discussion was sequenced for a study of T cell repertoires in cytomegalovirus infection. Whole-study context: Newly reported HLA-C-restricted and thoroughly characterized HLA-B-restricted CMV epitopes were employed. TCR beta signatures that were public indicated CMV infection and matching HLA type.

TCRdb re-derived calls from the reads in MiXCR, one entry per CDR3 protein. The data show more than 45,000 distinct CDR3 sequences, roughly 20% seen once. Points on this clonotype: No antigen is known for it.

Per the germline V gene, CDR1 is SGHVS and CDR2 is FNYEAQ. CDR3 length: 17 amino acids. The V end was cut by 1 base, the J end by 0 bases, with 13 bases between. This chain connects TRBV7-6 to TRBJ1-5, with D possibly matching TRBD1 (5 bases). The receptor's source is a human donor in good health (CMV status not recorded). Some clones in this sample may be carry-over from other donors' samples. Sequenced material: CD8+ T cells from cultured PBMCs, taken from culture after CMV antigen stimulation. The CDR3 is CASSLVRGPGSNQPQHF. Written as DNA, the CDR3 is TGTGCCAGCAGCTTAGTTCGGGGCCCGGGTAGCAATCAGCCCCAGCATTTT.